A single sample is the source of the 2 T cell receptor beta chains below, sequenced in a study of blood T cell repertoires in COVID-19. Libraries were prepared by immunoSEQ multiplex PCR; TCRdb keeps only in-frame clonotypes and omits some of them. The sample consists of around 400,000 clones, around 89% of them appearing once. Sequencing was carried out using peripheral blood. Receptors originate from a man in his forties with acute or convalescent COVID-19.

The chain is built from TRBV10-3 and TRBJ2-1, with 12 bases matching TRBD2. The ends lost 8 bases at V and 6 bases at J; junction bases unmatched: 2. CDR3 length: 13 amino acids. Looked up from germline, CDR1 is ENHRY and CDR2 is SYGVKD. This CDR3 reads CAIWTSGVNEQFF. CDR3 DNA sequence: TGTGCCATCTGGACTAGCGGGGTCAATGAGCAGTTCTTC.

This clone was picked up one time. The genes are TRBV30 and TRBJ1-5; the D is unclear. The V end was cut by 2 bases, the J end by 1 base, with 6 bases between. The germline gives CDR1 GTSNPN, CDR2 SVGIG (reference sequence). This CDR3 contains 13 residues. The CDR3 coding sequence is TGTGCCTGGAGTTGGGAGAGCAATCAGCCCCAGCATTTT. Its translation is CAWSWESNQPQHF.